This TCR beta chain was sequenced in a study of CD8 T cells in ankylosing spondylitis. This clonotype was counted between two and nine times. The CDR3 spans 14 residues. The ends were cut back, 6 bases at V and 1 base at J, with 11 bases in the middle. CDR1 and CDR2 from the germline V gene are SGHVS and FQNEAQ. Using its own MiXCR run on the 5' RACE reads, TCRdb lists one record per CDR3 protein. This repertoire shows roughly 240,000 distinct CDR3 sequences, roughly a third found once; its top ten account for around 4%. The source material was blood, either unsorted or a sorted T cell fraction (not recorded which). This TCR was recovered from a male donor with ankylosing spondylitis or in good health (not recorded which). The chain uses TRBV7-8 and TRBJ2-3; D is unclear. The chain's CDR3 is CASRLETRTDTQYF. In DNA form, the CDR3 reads TGTGCCAGCAGACTCGAAACTCGCACAGATACGCAGTATTTT.